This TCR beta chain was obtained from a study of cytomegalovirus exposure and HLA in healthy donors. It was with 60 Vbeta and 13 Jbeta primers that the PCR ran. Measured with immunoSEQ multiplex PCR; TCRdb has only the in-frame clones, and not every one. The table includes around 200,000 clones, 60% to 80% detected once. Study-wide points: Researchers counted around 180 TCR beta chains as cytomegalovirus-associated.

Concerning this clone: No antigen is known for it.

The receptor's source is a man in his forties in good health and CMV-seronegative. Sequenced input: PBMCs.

As DNA, the CDR3 is TGTGCCAGCAGCTCCGGGACAGGGGGTTTCAATGAGCAGTTCTTC. As protein: CASSSGTGGFNEQFF. The V call is TRBV5-4, the J call TRBJ2-1; 11 bases align to TRBD1. The CDR3 is 15 amino acids. Germline V gene data show CDR1 as SGHNT and CDR2 as YYREEE (reference sequence). J gave up 6 bases and V 3 bases, and 5 bases lay outside the gene matches.